This T cell receptor (beta chain) was obtained from a study of blood T cell repertoires in COVID-19. Study at large: Whether acute or convalescent, the COVID-19 samples came from the United States, Italy and Spain. PBMCs, B-cell-depleted T cells, or T cells were the source of the cDNA or gDNA that made up the material.

The CDR3 consists of 15 residues. V lost 4 bases to trimming and J lost 3 bases; unmatched junction nucleotides: 9. Germline V gene sequence: CDR1 SNHLY, CDR2 FYNNEI. Per the original data handling: Amplification with reference gene primers provided the estimates of nucleated cell counts. The data were produced by immunoSEQ multiplex PCR, yet TCRdb's version contains in-frame clones alone and is incomplete. Clone size and V and J calls were adopted from that table, with D and trimming inferred from the DNA. The sample has about 380,000 clones; around 85% are singletons. The sample comprised peripheral blood. The clonotype comes from a woman between 18 and 29 years old with acute or convalescent COVID-19. J is TRBJ2-7 and V is TRBV2, with 7 bases aligning to TRBD1. The CDR3: CASSVGQGDLYEQYF. The CDR3 DNA reads TGTGCCAGCAGTGTAGGCCAGGGGGACCTCTACGAGCAGTACTTC.